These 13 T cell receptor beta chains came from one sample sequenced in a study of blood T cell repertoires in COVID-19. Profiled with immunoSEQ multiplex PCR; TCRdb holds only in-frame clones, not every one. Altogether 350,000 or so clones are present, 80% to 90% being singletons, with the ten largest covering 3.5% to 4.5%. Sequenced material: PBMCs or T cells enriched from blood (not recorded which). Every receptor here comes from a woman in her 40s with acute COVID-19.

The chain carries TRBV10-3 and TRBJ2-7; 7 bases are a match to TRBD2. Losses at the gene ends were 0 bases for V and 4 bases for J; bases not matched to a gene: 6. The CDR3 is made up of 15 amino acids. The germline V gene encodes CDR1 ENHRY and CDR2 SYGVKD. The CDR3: CAISESSGGGYEQYF. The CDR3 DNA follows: TGTGCCATCAGTGAGTCGTCGGGGGGTGGGTACGAGCAGTACTTC.

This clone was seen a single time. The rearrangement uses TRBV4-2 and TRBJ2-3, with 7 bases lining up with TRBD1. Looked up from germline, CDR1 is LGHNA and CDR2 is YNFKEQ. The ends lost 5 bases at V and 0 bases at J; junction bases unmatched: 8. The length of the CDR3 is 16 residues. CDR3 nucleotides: TGTGCCAGCAGCATAACAGGGGCCGATAGCACAGATACGCAGTATTTT. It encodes CASSITGADSTDTQYF.

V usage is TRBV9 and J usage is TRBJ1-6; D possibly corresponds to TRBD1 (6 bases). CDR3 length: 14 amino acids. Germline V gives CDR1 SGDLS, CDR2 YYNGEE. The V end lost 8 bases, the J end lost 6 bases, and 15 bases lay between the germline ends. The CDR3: CASQGIRPNSPLHF. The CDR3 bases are TGTGCCAGTCAGGGGATCCGCCCTAATTCACCCCTCCACTTT. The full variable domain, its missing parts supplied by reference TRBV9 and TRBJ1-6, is DSGVTQTPKHLITATGQRVTLRCSPRSGDLSVYWYQQSLDQGLQFLIQYYNGEERAKGNILERFSAQQFPDLHSELNLSSLELGDSALYFCASQGIRPNSPLHFGNGTRLTVT.

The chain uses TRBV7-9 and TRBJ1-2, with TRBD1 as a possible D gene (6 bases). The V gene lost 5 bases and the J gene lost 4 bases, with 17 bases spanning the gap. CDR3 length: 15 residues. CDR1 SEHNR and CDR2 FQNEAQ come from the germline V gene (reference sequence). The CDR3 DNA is TGTGCCAGCAGCCCCAGGGGTTTTCGCGTCTATGGCTACACCTTC. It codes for CASSPRGFRVYGYTF.

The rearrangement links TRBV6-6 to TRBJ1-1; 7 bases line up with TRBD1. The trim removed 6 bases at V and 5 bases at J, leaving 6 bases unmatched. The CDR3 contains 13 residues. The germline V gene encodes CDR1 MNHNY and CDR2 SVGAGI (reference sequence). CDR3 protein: CASRPQGVTEAFF. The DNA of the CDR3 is TGTGCCAGCAGACCCCAGGGGGTTACTGAAGCTTTCTTT.

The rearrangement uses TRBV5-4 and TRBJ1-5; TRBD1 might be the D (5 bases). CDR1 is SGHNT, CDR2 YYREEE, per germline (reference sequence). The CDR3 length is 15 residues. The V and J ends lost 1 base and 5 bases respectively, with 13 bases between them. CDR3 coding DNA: TGTGCCAGCAGCTTGACGGGGGAGGGCGATCAGCCCCAGCATTTT. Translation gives CASSLTGEGDQPQHF.

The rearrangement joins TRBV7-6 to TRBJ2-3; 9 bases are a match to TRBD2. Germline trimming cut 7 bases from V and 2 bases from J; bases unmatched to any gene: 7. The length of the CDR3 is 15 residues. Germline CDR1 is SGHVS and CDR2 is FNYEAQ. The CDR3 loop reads CASTPSGDSTDTQYF. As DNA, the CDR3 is TGTGCCAGCACCCCTAGCGGGGACTCCACAGATACGCAGTATTTT. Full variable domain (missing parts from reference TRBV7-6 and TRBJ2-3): GAGVSQSPRYKVTKRGQDVALRCDPISGHVSLYWYRQALGQGPEFLTYFNYEAQQDKSGLPNDRFSAERPEGSISTLTIQRTEQRDSAMYRCASTPSGDSTDTQYFGPGTRLTVL.

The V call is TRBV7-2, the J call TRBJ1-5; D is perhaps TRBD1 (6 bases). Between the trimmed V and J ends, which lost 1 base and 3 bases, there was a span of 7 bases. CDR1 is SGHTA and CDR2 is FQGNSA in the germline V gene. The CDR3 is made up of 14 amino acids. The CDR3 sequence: CASSLDRDNQPQHF. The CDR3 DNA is TGTGCCAGCAGCTTAGACAGGGACAATCAGCCCCAGCATTTT. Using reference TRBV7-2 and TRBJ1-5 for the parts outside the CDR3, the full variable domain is GAGVSQSPSNKVTEKGKDVELRCDPISGHTALYWYRQSLGQGLEFLIYFQGNSAPDKSGLPSDRFSAERTGGSVSTLTIQRTQQEDSAVYLCASSLDRDNQPQHFGDGTRLSIL.

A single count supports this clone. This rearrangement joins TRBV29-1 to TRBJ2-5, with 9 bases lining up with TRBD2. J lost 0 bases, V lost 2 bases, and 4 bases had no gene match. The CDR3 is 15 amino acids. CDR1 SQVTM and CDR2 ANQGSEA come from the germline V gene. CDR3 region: CSVEKRGDHQETQYF. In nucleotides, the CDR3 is TGCAGCGTTGAAAAGCGGGGGGATCACCAAGAGACCCAGTACTTC.

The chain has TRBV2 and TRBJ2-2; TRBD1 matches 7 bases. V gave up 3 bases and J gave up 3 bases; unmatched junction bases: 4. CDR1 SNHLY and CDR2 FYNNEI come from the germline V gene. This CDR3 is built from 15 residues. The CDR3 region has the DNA TGTGCCAGCAGTGAGGCCCAGGGGGACACCGGGGAGCTGTTTTTT. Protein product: CASSEAQGDTGELFF. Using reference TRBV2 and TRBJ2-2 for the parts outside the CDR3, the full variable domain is EPEVTQTPSHQVTQMGQEVILRCVPISNHLYFYWYRQILGQKVEFLVSFYNNEISEKSEIFDDQFSVERPDGSNFTLKIRSTKLEDSAMYFCASSEAQGDTGELFFGEGSRLTVL.

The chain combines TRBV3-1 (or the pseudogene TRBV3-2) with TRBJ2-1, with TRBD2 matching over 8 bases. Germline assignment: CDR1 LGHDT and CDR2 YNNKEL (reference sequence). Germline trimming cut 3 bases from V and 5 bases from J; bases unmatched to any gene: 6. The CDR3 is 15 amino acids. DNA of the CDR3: TGTGCCAGCAGCCATGCCGGGGGGGGGAACAATGAGCAGTTCTTC. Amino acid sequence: CASSHAGGGNNEQFF.

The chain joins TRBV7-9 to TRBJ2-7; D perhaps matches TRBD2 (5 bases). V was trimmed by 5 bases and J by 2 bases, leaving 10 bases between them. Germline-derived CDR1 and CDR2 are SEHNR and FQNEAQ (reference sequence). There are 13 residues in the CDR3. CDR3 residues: CASSHDYTYEQYF. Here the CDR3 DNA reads TGTGCCAGCAGCCACGACTACACCTACGAGCAGTACTTC.

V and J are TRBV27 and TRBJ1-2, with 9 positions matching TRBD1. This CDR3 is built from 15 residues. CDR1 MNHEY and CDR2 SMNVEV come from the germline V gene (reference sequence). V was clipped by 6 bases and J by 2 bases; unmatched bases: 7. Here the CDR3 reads CASRTTGGRNYGYTF. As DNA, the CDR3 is TGTGCCAGCAGGACCACAGGGGGCCGAAACTATGGCTACACCTTC.